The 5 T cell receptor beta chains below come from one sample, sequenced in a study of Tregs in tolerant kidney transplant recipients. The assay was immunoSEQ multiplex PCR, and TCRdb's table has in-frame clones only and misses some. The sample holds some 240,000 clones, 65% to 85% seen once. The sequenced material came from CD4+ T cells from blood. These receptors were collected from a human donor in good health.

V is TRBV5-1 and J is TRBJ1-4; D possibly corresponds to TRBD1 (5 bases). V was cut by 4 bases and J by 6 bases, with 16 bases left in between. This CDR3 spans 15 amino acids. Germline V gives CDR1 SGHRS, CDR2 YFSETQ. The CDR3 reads CASSPYGTIHEKLFF. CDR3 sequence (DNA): TGCGCCAGCAGCCCTTACGGGACCATCCATGAAAAACTGTTTTTT.

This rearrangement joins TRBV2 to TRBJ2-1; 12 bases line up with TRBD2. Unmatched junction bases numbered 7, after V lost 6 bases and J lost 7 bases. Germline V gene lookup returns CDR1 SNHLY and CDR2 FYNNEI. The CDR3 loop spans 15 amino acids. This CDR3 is CASRETSGSRNEQFF. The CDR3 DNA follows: TGTGCCAGCAGGGAGACTAGCGGGAGTCGGAATGAGCAGTTCTTC.

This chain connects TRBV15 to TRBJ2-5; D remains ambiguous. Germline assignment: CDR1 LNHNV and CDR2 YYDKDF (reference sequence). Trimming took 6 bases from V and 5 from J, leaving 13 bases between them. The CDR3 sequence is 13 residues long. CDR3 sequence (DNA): TGTGCCACCAGTTCCAATCTTCAGGAGACCCAGTACTTC. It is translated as CATSSNLQETQYF.

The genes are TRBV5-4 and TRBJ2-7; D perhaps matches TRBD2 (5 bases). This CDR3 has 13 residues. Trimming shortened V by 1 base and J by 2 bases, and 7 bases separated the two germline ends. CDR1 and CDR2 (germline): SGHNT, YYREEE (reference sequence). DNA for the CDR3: TGTGCCAGCAGCTTGCCACTAGCCTACGAGCAGTACTTC. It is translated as CASSLPLAYEQYF.

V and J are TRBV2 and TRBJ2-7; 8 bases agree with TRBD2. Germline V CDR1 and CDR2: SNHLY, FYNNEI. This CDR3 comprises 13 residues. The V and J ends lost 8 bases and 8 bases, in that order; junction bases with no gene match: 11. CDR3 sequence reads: CASLVAGPGKQYF. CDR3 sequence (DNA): TGTGCCAGCTTGGTAGCGGGACCCGGCAAGCAGTACTTC.